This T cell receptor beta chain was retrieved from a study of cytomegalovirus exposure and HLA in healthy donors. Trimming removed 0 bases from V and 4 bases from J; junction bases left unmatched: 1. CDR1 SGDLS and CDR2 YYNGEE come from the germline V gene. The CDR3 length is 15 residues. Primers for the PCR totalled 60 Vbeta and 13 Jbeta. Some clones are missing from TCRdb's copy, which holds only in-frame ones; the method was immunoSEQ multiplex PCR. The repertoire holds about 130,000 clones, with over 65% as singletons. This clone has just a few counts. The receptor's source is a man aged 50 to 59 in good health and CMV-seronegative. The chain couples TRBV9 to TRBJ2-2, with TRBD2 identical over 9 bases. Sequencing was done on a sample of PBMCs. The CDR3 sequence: CASSVASGVTGELFF. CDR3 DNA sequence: TGTGCCAGCAGCGTAGCTAGCGGGGTCACCGGGGAGCTGTTTTTT. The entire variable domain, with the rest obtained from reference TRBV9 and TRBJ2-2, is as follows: DSGVTQTPKHLITATGQRVTLRCSPRSGDLSVYWYQQSLDQGLQFLIQYYNGEERAKGNILERFSAQQFPDLHSELNLSSLELGDSALYFCASSVASGVTGELFFGEGSRLTVL.